These 26 T cell receptor beta chains originate from one sample sequenced in a study of T-cell reconstitution after alpha-beta-depleted transplantation in children. Preparation of the TCRbeta library used unique molecular identifiers. TCRdb recomputed calls from the PCR reads with MiXCR, one row per CDR3 protein. Among some 840,000 distinct CDR3 sequences listed, approximately 15% were seen once. The sample was PBMCs, mostly from graft donor cells, taken 360 days after TCRalphabeta/CD19-depleted stem cell transplant. The receptors were sampled from a male patient younger than 18 who had a stem cell transplant for acute lymphoblastic leukemia, so the T cells may come from the graft donor.

The rearrangement uses TRBV5-1 and TRBJ2-4, with no clear D. The CDR3 has 14 residues. The germline V gene encodes CDR1 SGHRS and CDR2 YFSETQ. V dropped 2 bases and J dropped 4 bases, with 10 bases sitting between them. Here the CDR3 reads CASSFGTDKNIQYF. DNA of the CDR3: TGCGCCAGCAGCTTCGGCACAGATAAAAACATTCAGTACTTC.

This sequence joins TRBV10-1 and TRBJ2-7; TRBD1 agrees at 8 bases. The CDR3 contains 14 residues. V shed 5 bases and J 6 bases; nucleotides not matched to a gene: 9. Germline V lookup: CDR1 WNHNN, CDR2 SYGVQD (reference sequence). CDR3 sequence (DNA): TGCGCCAGCAGTTCCGGGACAGGAGTGGGCGAGCAGTACTTC. It yields the protein CASSSGTGVGEQYF.

The chain employs TRBV5-1 and TRBJ2-5; no definite D call. The CDR3 runs 15 residues. Looked up from germline, CDR1 is SGHRS and CDR2 is YFSETQ. V was cut by 0 bases and J by 2 bases, with 11 bases left in between. CDR3 protein: CASSLVVGRQETQYF. The CDR3 DNA is TGCGCCAGCAGCTTGGTCGTCGGGCGACAAGAGACCCAGTACTTC.

This clonotype was detected only a few times. The chain uses TRBV18 and TRBJ2-1, with TRBD1 matching 11 bases. This CDR3 is 15 amino acids long. V gave up 3 bases and J gave up 8 bases; unmatched junction bases: 6. CDR1 is KGHSH and CDR2 is LQKENI in the germline V gene. The CDR3 protein is CASSPGTGGGYEQFF. The CDR3 bases are TGTGCCAGCTCACCCGGGACAGGGGGAGGCTATGAGCAGTTCTTC.

This clonotype was observed a few times. The chain couples TRBV9 to TRBJ2-7, with a weak D call TRBD2 (5 bases). Germline V gene sequence: CDR1 SGDLS, CDR2 YYNGEE. The CDR3 extends over 19 amino acids. V was clipped by 4 bases and J by 5 bases, with 31 bases between them. As DNA, the CDR3 is TGTGCCAGCAGCTTCCCATCCGACTCGTCTGGACGGGGAGCTAACGAGCAGTACTTC. Protein sequence: CASSFPSDSSGRGANEQYF.

The chain carries TRBV7-9 and TRBJ1-1, with TRBD1 as a possible D gene (5 bases). V was clipped by 5 bases and J by 8 bases, with 18 bases between them. CDR1 is SEHNR, CDR2 FQNEAQ, per germline (reference sequence). The CDR3 loop spans 14 amino acids. CDR3 loop: CASSLHRDELEAFF. In nucleotides, the CDR3 is TGTGCCAGCAGCCTCCACCGGGACGAATTAGAAGCTTTCTTT.

This clonotype was found a few times. V usage is TRBV5-5 and J usage is TRBJ2-5; D may be TRBD2 (5 bases). This CDR3 contains 14 residues. Trimming removed 4 bases at V and 2 bases at J, with 12 bases between. Germline-derived CDR1 and CDR2 are SGHKS and YYEKEE (reference sequence). This chain's CDR3 is CASSRREGQETQYF. CDR3 bases: TGTGCCAGCAGCCGCCGCGAGGGACAAGAGACCCAGTACTTC. Drawing the rest from reference TRBV5-5 and TRBJ2-5, the complete variable domain is DAGVTQSPTHLIKTRGQQVTLRCSPISGHKSVSWYQQVLGQGPQFIFQYYEKEERGRGNFPDRFSARQFPNYSSELNVNALLLGDSALYLCASSRREGQETQYFGPGTRLLVL.

This clonotype came up a few times. This chain uses TRBV6-5 with TRBJ2-3, with D unresolved. CDR1 is MNHEY, CDR2 SVGAGI, per germline. The CDR3 totals 13 residues. Trimming removed 1 base at V and 5 bases at J, with 7 bases between. CDR3 amino acids: CASSYYLEDTQYF. The CDR3 nucleotides read TGTGCCAGCAGTTACTACCTTGAAGATACGCAGTATTTT.

This rearrangement joins TRBV7-9 to TRBJ2-6; possible D gene TRBD2, 5 bases. The V end was cut by 3 bases, the J end by 2 bases, with 8 bases between. CDR1 and CDR2 from the germline V gene are SEHNR and FQNEAQ (reference sequence). The CDR3 is 15 amino acids. CDR3 sequence reads: CASSFGNTGANVLTF. The CDR3 DNA is TGTGCCAGCAGCTTCGGGAACACTGGGGCCAACGTCCTGACTTTC.

V is TRBV5-5 and J is TRBJ2-2, with 9 bases fitting TRBD2. Germline-derived CDR1 and CDR2 are SGHKS and YYEKEE (reference sequence). Losses at the gene ends were 8 bases for V and 5 bases for J; bases not matched to a gene: 16. The CDR3 sequence is 17 residues long. CDR3 sequence (DNA): TGTGCCAGTCACCCACTAGGCGGGAGGGCCGGGACCGGGGAGCTGTTTTTT. Residues: CASHPLGGRAGTGELFF.

A few counts support this clonotype. The chain carries TRBV5-5 and TRBJ2-1; 8 bases fit TRBD2. The CDR3 runs to 17 residues. J was trimmed by 4 bases and V by 0 bases; bases with no gene match: 9. The germline CDR1 and CDR2 sequences are SGHKS and YYEKEE (reference sequence). The CDR3 loop reads CASSLASLLADYNEQFF. CDR3 bases: TGTGCCAGCAGCTTGGCTTCCTTACTAGCGGATTACAATGAGCAGTTCTTC.

This clonotype was counted between two and nine times. This chain connects TRBV5-4 to TRBJ2-2; D not certain. Germline V gene lookup returns CDR1 SGHNT and CDR2 YYREEE (reference sequence). This CDR3 is 15 amino acids long. Trimming removed 3 bases from V and 6 bases from J, with 15 bases in between. DNA for the CDR3: TGTGCCAGCAGCTCCTCTCGTACTGGGCCCGGGGAGCTGTTTTTT. This encodes CASSSSRTGPGELFF.

This clonotype was counted once. The V and J genes are TRBV7-3 and TRBJ2-4; the D is unclear. The germline V and J ends were trimmed by 1 base and 8 bases, with 15 bases remaining between them. Germline CDR1 SGHTA, CDR2 FQGTGA. This CDR3 comprises 15 residues. Here the CDR3 reads CASSLNRGGFDIQYF. In DNA form, the CDR3 reads TGTGCCAGCAGCTTAAACCGAGGCGGATTTGACATTCAGTACTTC.

The rearrangement links TRBV12-3 or TRBV12-4 to TRBJ2-3, with D possibly called TRBD1 or TRBD2 (6 bases each). The CDR3 runs to 13 residues. V gave up 6 bases and J gave up 6 bases, with 13 bases separating them. CDR3 sequence: CASRTQGRDTQYF. The CDR3, as DNA: TGTGCCAGCAGGACGCAGGGGAGGGATACGCAGTATTTT.

The chain carries TRBV7-9 and TRBJ2-5, with 11 bases aligning to TRBD2. V was pared by 6 bases and J by 4 bases, with 13 bases of the junction left unmatched. This CDR3 region has 17 residues. CDR1 is SEHNR and CDR2 is FQNEAQ in the germline V gene (reference sequence). CDR3 coding DNA: TGTGCCAGCAGTCCAACTAGCGGGAGACCCCGGCGAGAGACCCAGTACTTC. It is translated as CASSPTSGRPRRETQYF.

This clonotype was detected a few times. The V call is TRBV12-3 or TRBV12-4, the J call TRBJ2-5, with 12 bases fitting TRBD2. CDR3 length equals 16 residues. V shed 6 bases, J shed 7 bases, and the junction held 12 bases outside the gene matches. The CDR3 is CASSYLLAGGHGTQYF. The CDR3 nucleotides read TGTGCCAGCAGCTACCTACTAGCGGGAGGACACGGGACCCAGTACTTC.

This clonotype was seen ten or more times. The chain combines TRBV9 with TRBJ2-7; either TRBD1 or TRBD2 may supply D (5 bases each). V lost 5 bases to trimming and J lost 6 bases, with 18 bases between them. The germline V gene has CDR1 SGDLS and CDR2 YYNGEE. The CDR3 is 14 amino acids. The CDR3 sequence is CASSSYPGPVEQYF. CDR3 coding DNA: TGTGCCAGCAGTTCCTATCCGGGGCCAGTCGAGCAGTACTTC.

This clonotype showed up just a few times. This chain connects TRBV27 to TRBJ1-3; no reliable D call. CDR3 size: 13 residues. V lost 6 bases, J lost 2 bases, and 8 bases lay in between. The V gene's germline CDR1 is MNHEY and CDR2 SMNVEV (reference sequence). CDR3 sequence (DNA): TGTGCCAGCAGCAAGAGGCCTGGAAACACCATATATTTT. Amino acid sequence: CASSKRPGNTIYF.

The chain uses TRBV18 and TRBJ2-1, with 13 bases that match TRBD2. CDR1 KGHSH and CDR2 LQKENI come from the germline V gene. The CDR3 spans 16 residues. Trimming at V came to 5 bases and at J to 8 bases, leaving 9 bases not matched to a gene. The DNA of the CDR3 is TGTGCCAGCTCATCCCCCGGGACTAGCGGGATTGATGAGCAGTTCTTC. It specifies CASSSPGTSGIDEQFF.

This clonotype was seen a handful of times. This chain uses TRBV3-1 with TRBJ2-7, with D perhaps given as TRBD1 or TRBD2 (5 bases each). The CDR3 spans 16 residues. V was trimmed by 0 bases and J by 6 bases, leaving 18 bases between them. Per the germline V gene, CDR1 is LGHDT and CDR2 is YNNKEL (reference sequence). The CDR3 loop reads CASSQEGPGNTVEQYF. In DNA form, the CDR3 reads TGTGCCAGCAGCCAAGAGGGACCGGGGAACACGGTCGAGCAGTACTTC.

This clonotype was counted only a few times. In DNA form, the CDR3 reads TGCAGTGTTTGGACAGGGGTCTACGAGCAGTACTTC. Residues: CSVWTGVYEQYF. The chain employs TRBV20-1 and TRBJ2-7; the match to TRBD1 covers 9 bases. J gave up 3 bases and V 7 bases, and 4 bases lay outside the gene matches. Germline CDR1 and CDR2: DFQATT and SNEGSKA (reference sequence). The CDR3 has 12 amino acids.

The rearrangement links TRBV15 to TRBJ2-7; 11 positions agree with TRBD2. Germline assignment: CDR1 LNHNV and CDR2 YYDKDF (reference sequence). The CDR3 has 15 amino acids. V lost 1 base and J lost 2; bases outside the gene matches: 1. CDR3 amino acids: CATSRALAGAYEQYF. The CDR3 DNA sequence: TGTGCCACCAGCAGAGCACTAGCGGGAGCCTACGAGCAGTACTTC.

J is TRBJ2-5 and V is TRBV10-3; D may be TRBD2 (6 bases). V was cut by 2 bases and J by 0 bases, with 7 bases left in between. The V gene's germline CDR1 is ENHRY and CDR2 SYGVKD. CDR3 length: 14 amino acids. The CDR3 DNA follows: TGTGCCATCAGTGAGCGCGGGAACCAAGAGACCCAGTACTTC. As protein: CAISERGNQETQYF.

V gene TRBV9 combines with J gene TRBJ1-2; 7 bases fit TRBD1. This CDR3 spans 16 amino acids. V lost 2 bases and J lost 4; bases outside the gene matches: 11. The germline V gene encodes CDR1 SGDLS and CDR2 YYNGEE. For the CDR3, the DNA is TGTGCCAGCAGCGTGATCCCGGGACAGTCTATCTATGGCTACACCTTC. Amino acid sequence: CASSVIPGQSIYGYTF.

This clonotype was seen a few times. The V call is TRBV29-1, the J call TRBJ2-1; TRBD2 aligns across 13 bases. The CDR3 runs 20 residues. Germline V gene sequence: CDR1 SQVTM, CDR2 ANQGSEA. V was clipped by 3 bases and J by 2 bases; unmatched bases: 16. CDR3: CSVDSGTRTSGRTPYNEQFF. The CDR3 coding sequence is TGCAGCGTTGATAGCGGGACCCGGACTAGCGGGAGAACCCCCTACAATGAGCAGTTCTTC.

The V call is TRBV18, the J call TRBJ2-7, with unresolved D. With 0 bases removed from V and 3 bases from J, the gap between germline ends came to 6 bases. CDR1 KGHSH and CDR2 LQKENI come from the germline V gene. The CDR3 is 13 residues long. The CDR3 sequence: CASSPPSFYEQYF. CDR3 DNA: TGTGCCAGCTCACCACCCTCCTTCTACGAGCAGTACTTC.